This TCR beta chain was identified in a study of shared clonotypes between healthy human individuals. At the level of the study: Donor composition was a couple of women and a few men, aged 18 to 49.

This CDR3 region has 13 residues. From germline, CDR1 is SQVTM and CDR2 ANQGSEA. Trimming removed 7 bases from V and 0 bases from J; junction bases left unmatched: 0. Points from the study as a whole: Sorted-subset samples were not fully sequenced, rarefaction indicated.

A remark on this clone: As yet, its antigen is unknown. Other DNA variants within this sample encode the same CDR3.

It was across several immunoSEQ plates that each subset's genomic DNA was evenly split. Sorted subsets were amplified in replicate PCRs using approximately 200 ng DNA, around 30,000 T cell genomes. TCRdb's copy holds only in-frame clones and misses some; the assay was immunoSEQ multiplex PCR. The sample lists hundreds of thousands of clones, 95% to 98% seen once, with around 0.3% in the top ten. CD8 cells regarded as naive lacked CD45RO, were positively chosen for CCR7, and omitted terminally differentiated effector memory CD45RA+ cells. The gene calls are TRBV29-1 and TRBJ2-2, with 9 bases matching TRBD1. The origin of this receptor is a man younger than 40 in good health. Sequencing was carried out using naive CD8+ T cells sorted from blood. Here the CDR3 DNA reads TGCAGCGGACAGGGGGCGAACACCGGGGAGCTGTTTTTT. Residues: CSGQGANTGELFF.